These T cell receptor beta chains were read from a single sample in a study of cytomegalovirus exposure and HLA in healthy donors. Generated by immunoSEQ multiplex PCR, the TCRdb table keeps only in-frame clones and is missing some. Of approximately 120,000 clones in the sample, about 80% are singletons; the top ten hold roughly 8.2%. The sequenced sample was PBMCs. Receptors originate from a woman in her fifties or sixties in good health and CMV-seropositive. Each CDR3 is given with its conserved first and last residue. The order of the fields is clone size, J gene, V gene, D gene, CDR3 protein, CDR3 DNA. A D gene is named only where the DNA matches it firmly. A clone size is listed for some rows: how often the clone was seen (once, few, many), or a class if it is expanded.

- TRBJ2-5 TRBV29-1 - CSTYPEEGTQYF TGCAGCACTTATCCAGAGGAAGGTACCCAGTACTTC
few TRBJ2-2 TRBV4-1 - CASSQGLGGKAGELFF TGCGCCAGCAGCCAGGGCCTCGGCGGGAAGGCCGGGGAGCTGTTTTTT
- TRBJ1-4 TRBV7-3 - CASSLTRINEKLFF TGTGCCAGCAGCTTGACAAGGATTAATGAAAAACTGTTTTTT
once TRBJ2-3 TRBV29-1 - CSVEVGSDTQYF TGCAGCGTTGAAGTCGGGAGTGATACGCAGTATTTT
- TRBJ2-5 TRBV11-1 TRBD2 CASSFSPGGLIETQYF TGTGCCAGCAGCTTCAGCCCGGGGGGGCTGATAGAGACCCAGTACTTC
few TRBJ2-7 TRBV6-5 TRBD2 CASSYSQLADEQYF TGTGCCAGCAGTTACAGCCAGCTAGCGGACGAGCAGTACTTC
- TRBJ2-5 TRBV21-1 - CASSKNGRETQYF TGTGCCAGCAGCAAAAACGGGAGGGAGACCCAGTACTTC
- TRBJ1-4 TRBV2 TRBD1 CASMRGGQVLEKLFF TGTGCCAGCATGAGAGGCGGACAGGTCCTTGAAAAACTGTTTTTT
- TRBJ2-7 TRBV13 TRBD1 CASSLGRGHYEQYF TGTGCCAGCAGCTTAGGCAGGGGGCACTACGAGCAGTACTTC
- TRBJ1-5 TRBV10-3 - CAISDPGNLNQPQHF TGTGCCATCAGCGACCCAGGTAACTTAAATCAGCCCCAGCATTTT
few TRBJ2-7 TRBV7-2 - CASSFSAYEQYF TGTGCCAGCAGCTTCAGTGCATACGAGCAGTACTTC
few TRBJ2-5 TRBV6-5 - CASSPDYPSETQYF TGTGCCAGCAGTCCCGACTATCCCAGTGAGACCCAGTACTTC
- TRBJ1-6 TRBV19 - CASSIAGTGSPLHF TGTGCCAGTAGTATAGCTGGGACTGGTTCACCCCTCCACTTT
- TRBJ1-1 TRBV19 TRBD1 CASSVQGADTEAFF TGTGCCAGTAGTGTTCAGGGGGCTGACACTGAAGCTTTCTTT